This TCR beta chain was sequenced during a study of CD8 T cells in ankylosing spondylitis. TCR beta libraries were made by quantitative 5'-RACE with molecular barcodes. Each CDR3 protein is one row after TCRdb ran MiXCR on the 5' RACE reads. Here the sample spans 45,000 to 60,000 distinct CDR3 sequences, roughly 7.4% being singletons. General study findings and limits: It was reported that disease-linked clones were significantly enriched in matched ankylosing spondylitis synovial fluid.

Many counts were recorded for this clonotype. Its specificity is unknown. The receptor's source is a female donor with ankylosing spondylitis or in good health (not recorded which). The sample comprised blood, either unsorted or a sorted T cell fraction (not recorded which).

The CDR3 region is CSARPGDDTQYF. CDR3 DNA: TGCAGTGCTAGGCCCGGGGACGATACGCAGTATTTT. The chain joins TRBV20-1 to TRBJ2-3; D may match TRBD1 or TRBD2 (5 bases each). Trimming stripped 3 bases from V and 6 bases from J, with 10 bases between. Germline V gives CDR1 DFQATT, CDR2 SNEGSKA (reference sequence). The CDR3 extends over 12 amino acids.